A single sample is the source of the 28 T cell receptor beta chains below, sequenced in a study of blood T cell repertoires in COVID-19. Data came from immunoSEQ multiplex PCR; TCRdb stores just in-frame clones and leaves some out. The sample consists of approximately 290,000 clones, approximately 89% of them appearing once. The sample was peripheral blood. Receptor source: a woman aged 25 to 39 with COVID-19, enrolled during active disease.

Concerning this clone: Other DNA sequences from this sample encode an identical CDR3 as well. The chain joins TRBV28 to TRBJ2-7; TRBD1 aligns across 9 bases. The ends lost 2 bases at V and 3 bases at J; junction bases unmatched: 2. CDR1 is MDHEN and CDR2 is SYDVKM in the germline V gene. The CDR3 loop spans 14 amino acids. This chain's CDR3 is CASSLTGGNYEQYF. CDR3 nucleotide sequence: TGTGCCAGCAGTTTAACAGGGGGCAACTACGAGCAGTACTTC.

The chain recombines TRBV30 with TRBJ1-2, with 7 bases matching TRBD1. Germline V gene sequence: CDR1 GTSNPN, CDR2 SVGIG (reference sequence). After removal of 5 bases from V and 6 bases from J, the junction contained 3 bases not matched to a gene. This CDR3 is built from 11 residues. The CDR3 sequence is CAWSTGNGYTF. In nucleotides, the CDR3 is TGTGCCTGGTCGACAGGGAATGGCTACACCTTC.

The table lists this clone with a count of one. The J gene is TRBJ1-1, the V gene TRBV29-1, with 9 nucleotides matching TRBD1. V shed 5 bases, J shed 1 base, and the junction held 2 bases outside the gene matches. Germline values: CDR1 SQVTM, CDR2 ANQGSEA. The CDR3 covers 13 residues. This chain's CDR3 is CSVQTGGNTEAFF. The CDR3, as DNA: TGCAGCGTTCAGACAGGGGGGAACACTGAAGCTTTCTTT.

V and J are TRBV19 and TRBJ2-1; 8 bases are shared with TRBD2. V trimming: 8 bases; J trimming: 5 bases; junction bases outside the gene matches: 8. Germline V gives CDR1 LNHDA, CDR2 SQIVND (reference sequence). This CDR3 region has 14 residues. DNA of the CDR3: TGTGCCAGTTCTTCAGCGGGAGAGAACAATGAGCAGTTCTTC. Its protein product is CASSSAGENNEQFF.

V usage is TRBV6-5 and J usage is TRBJ1-1; no definite D call. This CDR3 spans 15 amino acids. V lost 0 bases and J lost 6, with 14 bases in between. CDR1 is MNHEY, CDR2 SVGAGI, per germline. The CDR3 loop is CASSYSLDPGAEAFF. For the CDR3, the DNA is TGTGCCAGCAGTTACTCTTTGGACCCCGGGGCTGAAGCTTTCTTT.

The V call is TRBV28, the J call TRBJ2-7; D gene uncertain. Germline CDR1 and CDR2: MDHEN and SYDVKM. V dropped 7 bases and J dropped 0 bases, with 13 bases sitting between them. The CDR3 contains 14 residues. In DNA form, the CDR3 reads TGTGCCAGCACAATTACCCGACTCTCCTACGAGCAGTACTTC. Protein: CASTITRLSYEQYF.

V is TRBV28 and J is TRBJ2-5; a possible D gene is TRBD2 (6 bases). This CDR3 has 16 residues. Trimming shortened V by 5 bases and J by 5 bases, and 21 bases separated the two germline ends. In germline, CDR1 is MDHEN, CDR2 SYDVKM. CDR3 DNA: TGTGCCAGCAGTCCAGACGGGGGTATAGAGGAGGAGACCCAGTACTTC. It specifies CASSPDGGIEEETQYF.

The chain is built from TRBV19 and TRBJ1-1; 8 nucleotides agree with TRBD1. The CDR3 totals 16 residues. CDR1 is LNHDA, CDR2 SQIVND, per germline (reference sequence). Unmatched junction bases numbered 10, after V lost 3 bases and J lost 4 bases. CDR3 DNA sequence: TGTGCCAGTAGTATCTCCGACAGGGGAGGTATCACTGAAGCTTTCTTT. Amino acids: CASSISDRGGITEAFF.

The rearrangement uses TRBV5-5 and TRBJ2-1; D is perhaps TRBD1 (7 bases). This CDR3 has 16 amino acids. Germline V lookup: CDR1 SGHKS, CDR2 YYEKEE (reference sequence). Trimming pared 1 base from V and 0 bases from J, leaving 11 bases between. Here the CDR3 DNA reads TGTGCCAGCAGCTTGAGGCAGGGGGGCTCCTACAATGAGCAGTTCTTC. It specifies CASSLRQGGSYNEQFF.

The chain carries TRBV6-5 and TRBJ2-7, with D unclear. In germline, CDR1 is MNHEY, CDR2 SVGAGI. The CDR3 is made up of 11 amino acids. V was clipped by 6 bases and J by 3 bases, with 6 bases between them. The CDR3 loop reads CASRSGYEQYF. CDR3 sequence (DNA): TGTGCCAGCAGATCAGGCTACGAGCAGTACTTC.

V gene TRBV19 combines with J gene TRBJ2-3, with 7 bases identical to TRBD2. V lost 3 bases to trimming and J lost 6 bases; unmatched junction nucleotides: 12. CDR1 and CDR2 (germline): LNHDA, SQIVND (reference sequence). The length of the CDR3 is 16 residues. The DNA of the CDR3 is TGTGCCAGTAGTATGCGCGGGAGCCGGGTGGGGGATACGCAGTATTTT. It yields the protein CASSMRGSRVGDTQYF.

This chain links TRBV28 with TRBJ1-2; 10 bases are shared with TRBD1. The CDR3 covers 16 residues. V was pared by 7 bases and J by 4 bases, with 12 bases of the junction left unmatched. Per germline, CDR1 MDHEN and CDR2 SYDVKM. CDR3 protein: CASIPRRGQGTYGYTF. Here the CDR3 DNA reads TGTGCCAGCATCCCCCGCCGGGGACAGGGGACCTATGGCTACACCTTC.

The chain combines TRBV6-5 with TRBJ2-3, with 9 bases fitting TRBD2. CDR1 is MNHEY and CDR2 is SVGAGI in the germline V gene. The ends lost 1 base at V and 4 bases at J; junction bases unmatched: 3. CDR3 length: 15 residues. The chain's CDR3 is CASSYYSGSPDTQYF. CDR3 nucleotide sequence: TGTGCCAGCAGTTACTATAGCGGGAGCCCAGATACGCAGTATTTT.

The chain recombines TRBV25-1 with TRBJ1-2; D is possibly TRBD1 (6 bases). Germline V gives CDR1 MGHDK, CDR2 SYGVNS. Trimming cost V 6 bases and J 3 bases, with 11 bases left between them. CDR3 size: 13 residues. CDR3 DNA: TGTGCCAGCAGCCGGGGGGGCGACTATGGCTACACCTTC. It codes for CASSRGGDYGYTF.

The V gene is TRBV10-1, the J gene TRBJ2-2, with 10 bases fitting TRBD1. The ends lost 6 bases at V and 4 bases at J; junction bases unmatched: 5. CDR1 WNHNN and CDR2 SYGVQD come from the germline V gene (reference sequence). This CDR3 comprises 15 residues. For the CDR3, the DNA is TGCGCCAGCAGCAATGGGGACAGGGGCACCGGGGAGCTGTTTTTT. It yields the protein CASSNGDRGTGELFF.

The V and J genes are TRBV27 and TRBJ1-1, with TRBD1 as a possible D gene (6 bases). Germline V gene sequence: CDR1 MNHEY, CDR2 SMNVEV (reference sequence). Trimming removed 5 bases at V and 5 bases at J, with 15 bases between. The CDR3 has 14 residues. CDR3: CASSPRGGVTEAFF. For the CDR3, the DNA is TGTGCCAGCAGTCCCCGGGGGGGCGTAACTGAAGCTTTCTTT.

CDR3 in DNA: TGTGCCAGCAAAAGGACAGGGACTTATGGCTACACCTTC. It specifies CASKRTGTYGYTF. V usage is TRBV6-5 and J usage is TRBJ1-2; 8 bases match TRBD1. The CDR3 consists of 13 residues. Germline-derived CDR1 and CDR2 are MNHEY and SVGAGI. The trim removed 7 bases at V and 5 bases at J, leaving 6 bases unmatched.

J is TRBJ2-3 and V is TRBV19, with a tentative D call TRBD1 (6 bases). Germline CDR1 reads LNHDA; CDR2 reads SQIVND (reference sequence). The CDR3 consists of 16 residues. CDR3 sequence: CASRRGGVISTDTQYF. Here the CDR3 DNA reads TGTGCTTCCAGGAGAGGGGGAGTTATAAGCACAGATACGCAGTATTTT. Based on the CDR3 plus reference TRBV19 and TRBJ2-3, the full variable domain is DGGITQSPKYLFRKEGQNVTLSCEQNLNHDAMYWYRQDPGQGLRLIYYSQIVNDFQKGDIAEGYSVSREKKESFPLTVTSAQKNPTAFYLCASRRGGVISTDTQYFGPGTRLTVL.

The chain has TRBV3-1 (or the pseudogene TRBV3-2) and TRBJ2-5; 9 bases are a match to TRBD2. This CDR3 has 14 residues. Trimming removed 4 bases from V and 4 bases from J; junction bases left unmatched: 4. From germline, CDR1 is LGHDT and CDR2 YNNKEL (reference sequence). The CDR3 here is CASSLSGSGETQYF. The CDR3 bases are TGTGCCAGCAGCCTTAGCGGGAGTGGAGAGACCCAGTACTTC.

This chain links TRBV7-9 with TRBJ1-1; D might be TRBD1 (5 bases). CDR1 is SEHNR, CDR2 FQNEAQ, per germline (reference sequence). The CDR3 has 17 residues. Between the trimmed V and J ends, which lost 4 bases and 0 bases, there was a span of 18 bases. The CDR3 nucleotides read TGTGCCAGCAGCTGGGGAAACAGGTTGGATATGAACACTGAAGCTTTCTTT. This gives the protein CASSWGNRLDMNTEAFF. The variable domain in full, completed from reference TRBV7-9 and TRBJ1-1, reads DTGVSQNPRHKITKRGQNVTFRCDPISEHNRLYWYRQTLGQGPEFLTYFQNEAQLEKSRLLSDRFSAERPKGSFSTLEIQRTEQGDSAMYLCASSWGNRLDMNTEAFFGQGTRLTVV.

The table lists this clone with a few counts. V is TRBV3-1 (or the pseudogene TRBV3-2) and J is TRBJ2-3, with TRBD2 identical over 7 bases. This CDR3 is 15 amino acids long. Trimming removed 1 base from V and 4 bases from J; junction bases left unmatched: 5. Per germline, CDR1 LGHDT and CDR2 YNNKEL (reference sequence). In DNA form, the CDR3 reads TGTGCCAGCAGCCAAGGAGGTGGGAGGGCAGATACGCAGTATTTT. It translates to CASSQGGGRADTQYF.

The chain has TRBV4-1 and TRBJ1-2; 8 nucleotides agree with TRBD1. The V gene end was trimmed by 1 base and the J gene end by 9 bases; junction bases not matched to a gene: 10. The V gene's germline CDR1 is MGHRA and CDR2 YSYEKL. The CDR3 is made up of 15 amino acids. CDR3 region: CASSQALPGQESYTF. In nucleotides, the CDR3 is TGCGCCAGCAGCCAAGCTTTACCGGGACAGGAGAGCTACACCTTC.

The chain couples TRBV24-1 to TRBJ2-1, with 10 bases fitting TRBD2. The CDR3 loop spans 15 amino acids. Looked up from germline, CDR1 is KGHDR and CDR2 is SFDVKD. With 3 bases clipped from V and 15 bases from J, the junction kept 13 bases outside the gene matches. CDR3 amino acids: CATSDPRTSGDYRFF. For the CDR3, the DNA is TGTGCCACCAGTGATCCCCGGACTAGCGGTGACTATCGGTTCTTC.

The V and J genes are TRBV5-4 and TRBJ1-2; 8 bases align to TRBD1. Germline assignment: CDR1 SGHNT and CDR2 YYREEE (reference sequence). The trim removed 2 bases at V and 2 bases at J, leaving 5 bases unmatched. The CDR3 spans 15 residues. The CDR3 coding sequence is TGTGCCAGCAGCTTCCCCGACAGGGGCAACTATGGCTACACCTTC. This sequence encodes CASSFPDRGNYGYTF.

The chain joins TRBV19 to TRBJ2-5; TRBD1 matches 7 bases. The germline CDR1 and CDR2 sequences are LNHDA and SQIVND (reference sequence). The CDR3 is 14 residues long. Unmatched junction bases numbered 6, after V lost 3 bases and J lost 5 bases. CDR3 in amino acids: CASSIPGGYETQYF. CDR3 nucleotides: TGTGCCAGTAGTATCCCAGGGGGATATGAGACCCAGTACTTC.

The rearrangement uses TRBV3-1 (or the pseudogene TRBV3-2) and TRBJ2-7; D may be TRBD2 (6 bases). The CDR3 is 16 residues long. The germline V gene has CDR1 LGHDT and CDR2 YNNKEL (reference sequence). Trimming cost V 2 bases and J 6 bases, with 20 bases left between them. The CDR3 protein is CASSQSYGGRTGEQYF. Here the CDR3 DNA reads TGTGCCAGCAGCCAATCTTACGGAGGGAGGACTGGCGAGCAGTACTTC.

This chain uses TRBV12-3 or TRBV12-4 with TRBJ1-1; D gene ambiguous. The CDR3 loop spans 12 amino acids. V shed 3 bases and J shed 5 bases, with 7 bases lying between them. CDR3 residues: CASSLAGTEAFF. CDR3 DNA sequence: TGTGCCAGCAGTTTGGCGGGGACTGAAGCTTTCTTT.

The gene calls are TRBV5-1 and TRBJ2-1; no firm D call. Per germline, CDR1 SGHRS and CDR2 YFSETQ. Trimming left V 5 bases short and J 0 bases short, with 12 bases between. This CDR3 is built from 15 residues. For the CDR3, the DNA is TGCGCCAGCAGGGAGACGCCGAGCTCCTACAATGAGCAGTTCTTC. Protein sequence: CASRETPSSYNEQFF.